The present entry profiles one TCR beta chain with its context. It has no known antigen specificity. Nothing much larger sits one base from this clone, and base qualities are not available. TCRbeta CDR3 regions were amplified from genomic DNA by means of the immunoSEQ Assay, a bias-controlled multiplex PCR. Per the original workflow: Nucleated cell counts per sample were estimated from amplification of reference gene primers within the assay. To quantify the absolute abundance of each unique TCRbeta CDR3 rearrangement, sequence reads were collapsed and filtered. Productive Simpson clonality was computed per sample as the square root of Simpson's diversity index over productive rearrangements. This is the immuneACCESS table as TCRdb keeps it, with only in-frame sequences that have V and J called. A part of the clones is gone; compared with another copy, unresolved V genes explain less than half, and the rest is unexplained. V, J and clone size are those of that table, while D and trimming were read from the DNA. The sample records around 130,000 clones, 90% of which are singletons. Of the sample, 4.6% is held by the ten largest clones.

These data originate in a study of blood T cell repertoires in COVID-19 (TCRdb year 2020). Looking at the study overall: Samples covering the acute and convalescent phases of COVID-19 were provided by collaborators in the United States, Italy and Spain. The material from the prospective study consisted of cDNA or gDNA derived from T cells, B-cell-depleted T cells, or PBMCs. Deeply sampled blood TCRbeta repertoires from subjects exposed to, actively infected with, or recovered from COVID-19 were included in the dataset. The repertoires were made available in a free public database intended to serve as a resource for research on the immune response to SARS-CoV-2. Samples came from the ongoing ImmuneRACE study (first 160 participants) plus 1,254 subjects from 6 global collaborators. Sample metadata almost always included a de-identified subject ID, COVID-19 status, age in years and sex. Where available, HLA class I and class II types were obtained from metadata supplied by the sample provider rather than from assay-based typing.

The full study reports these points: The quantity of clinical and demographic metadata differed by source and by participant and was supplied without curation.

In Seattle, one collaborating source enrolled patients while the infection was active and tracked those patients longitudinally over the course of disease. Each collaborating institution followed its own protocols to collect whole blood in K2EDTA tubes. For TCRbeta analysis, collaborators shipped samples as frozen whole blood, isolated PBMCs, or DNA extracted from either of those sample types. V lost 2 bases and J lost 1 base; the stretch between them is 9 bases long. The CDR3 spans 15 residues, from the cysteine through the phenylalanine. The sequence is cut down to CDR3 DNA, 45 bases in frame from base 1. The germline V gene sets CDR1 to SGHRS and CDR2 to YFSETQ.

The rearranged segments are TRBV5-1 and TRBJ1-4; the D segment cannot be called with confidence. The clonotype was recovered from a man aged 55 to 70 with COVID-19, enrolled during active disease. Material for sequencing was peripheral blood. The DNA sequence follows: TGCGCCAGCAGCTTAAGCCCCCAAACTAATGAAAAACTGTTTTTT. Its coded protein is CASSLSPQTNEKLFF.